What follows are 26 T cell receptor beta chains derived from one specimen sequenced in a study of T cells in Graves' hyperthyroidism and ophthalmopathy. RNA transcripts were the template for amplifying TCR beta CDR3 regions. Researchers ran a first-round RT-PCR on the TCR CDR3 using the HTBI primer set. Using its own MiXCR run on the multiplex PCR reads, TCRdb lists one record per CDR3 protein. The data contain 500,000 to 800,000 distinct CDR3 sequences, 45% of them seen just once; the ten biggest clones take up roughly 6.5%. Sequences were obtained from peripheral blood or thyroid tissue (not recorded which). These receptors were taken from an adult man with Graves' disease, either hyperthyroidism or ophthalmopathy (not recorded which).

The chain employs TRBV6-6 and TRBJ2-7; D gene uncertain. The CDR3 is 11 amino acids. Germline CDR1 is MNHNY and CDR2 is SVGAGI (reference sequence). The V and J ends lost 6 bases and 5 bases respectively, with 8 bases between them. CDR3 nucleotide sequence: TGTGCCAGCAGACGTACAGACGAGCAGTACTTC. Amino acid sequence: CASRRTDEQYF.

This clonotype was seen a few times. The rearrangement links TRBV12-3 or TRBV12-4 to TRBJ1-2; TRBD1 agrees at 9 bases. The V gene end was trimmed by 7 bases and the J gene end by 3 bases; junction bases not matched to a gene: 6. The CDR3 extends over 14 amino acids. The CDR3: CASTSTGGYYGYTF. The CDR3, as DNA: TGTGCCAGCACCTCGACAGGGGGATACTATGGCTACACCTTC.

This clonotype was detected ten times or more. The chain links TRBV29-1 to TRBJ1-2, with D possibly TRBD1 on 6 matching bases. The CDR3 covers 13 residues. Trimming stripped 4 bases from V and 4 bases from J, with 13 bases between. The germline V gene has CDR1 SQVTM and CDR2 ANQGSEA. The CDR3 region is CSVGAQGGYGYTF. DNA of the CDR3: TGCAGCGTTGGTGCACAGGGAGGCTATGGCTACACCTTC. Based on the CDR3 plus reference TRBV29-1 and TRBJ1-2, the full variable domain is SAVISQKPSRDICQRGTSLTIQCQVDSQVTMMFWYRQQPGQSLTLIATANQGSEATYESGFVIDKFPISRPNLTFSTLTVSNMSPEDSSIYLCSVGAQGGYGYTFGSGTRLTVV.

This clonotype was seen many times. The chain is built from TRBV7-8 and TRBJ1-6; perhaps TRBD1 as D (6 bases). Trimming pared 5 bases from V and 7 bases from J, leaving 15 bases between. This CDR3 has 15 amino acids. Germline-derived CDR1 and CDR2 are SGHVS and FQNEAQ. The CDR3 reads CASSPGQTSNSPLHF. The DNA of the CDR3 is TGTGCCAGCAGCCCAGGACAGACGTCAAATTCACCCCTCCACTTT.

In its sample, this clonotype was seen a few times. The chain recombines TRBV20-1 with TRBJ2-5, with 9 positions matching TRBD2. Per the germline V gene, CDR1 is DFQATT and CDR2 is SNEGSKA (reference sequence). CDR3 length: 14 amino acids. J gave up 4 bases and V 0 bases, and 3 bases lay outside the gene matches. CDR3 amino acids: CSARELAGVETQYF. CDR3 nucleotide sequence: TGCAGTGCTAGAGAGTTAGCGGGAGTAGAGACCCAGTACTTC.

Comments on this clonotype: One junction end disagrees with the germline gene, perhaps due to a read error. V usage is TRBV10-3 and J usage is TRBJ2-7; 7 positions agree with TRBD2. The CDR3 loop spans 13 amino acids. Looked up from germline, CDR1 is ENHRY and CDR2 is SYGVKD. The CDR3 DNA is TGTGCCAGCAGTGACGGGAGGCTTGGCGAGCAGTACTTC. It codes for CASSDGRLGEQYF.

The V call is TRBV7-9, the J call TRBJ1-2; TRBD1 agrees at 7 bases. Germline V gene sequence: CDR1 SEHNR, CDR2 FQNEAQ (reference sequence). Trimming removed 2 bases from V and 2 bases from J; junction bases left unmatched: 11. The length of the CDR3 is 17 residues. The DNA of the CDR3 is TGTGCCAGCAGCTTACCCATAAACAGGGGTGGGAACTATGGCTACACCTTC. Protein product: CASSLPINRGGNYGYTF.

The CDR3 DNA reads TGTGCCATCAGTGAGTCTAGGGGGGCAGGAGAGACCCAGTACTTC. The encoded protein is CAISESRGAGETQYF. V gene TRBV10-3 combines with J gene TRBJ2-5, with D perhaps being TRBD1 or TRBD2 (6 bases each). The CDR3 loop spans 15 amino acids. Deletions cut 0 bases from V and 4 bases from J, with 12 bases between. Germline CDR1 is ENHRY and CDR2 is SYGVKD.

V usage is TRBV10-3 and J usage is TRBJ2-5; 10 bases are shared with TRBD1. Germline CDR1 and CDR2: ENHRY and SYGVKD. V trimming: 3 bases; J trimming: 7 bases; junction bases outside the gene matches: 14. The CDR3 has 17 residues. CDR3 nucleotide sequence: TGTGCCATCAGTGATTCTAAACCGGGACAGGGGCGAGGGACCCAGTACTTC. Its translation is CAISDSKPGQGRGTQYF.

J is TRBJ1-4 and V is TRBV10-3; D is perhaps TRBD1 (6 bases). The V gene's germline CDR1 is ENHRY and CDR2 SYGVKD. CDR3 size: 14 residues. V was clipped by 10 bases and J by 8 bases, with 20 bases between them. The CDR3 loop reads CASQKVDSGEKLFF. Written as DNA, the CDR3 is TGTGCCAGTCAGAAGGTGGACAGTGGCGAAAAACTGTTTTTT.

This clonotype was counted between two and nine times. The chain recombines TRBV12-3 or TRBV12-4 with TRBJ1-1; possibly TRBD1 for D (6 bases). CDR3 size: 16 residues. With 2 bases removed from V and 5 bases from J, the gap between germline ends came to 18 bases. As DNA, the CDR3 is TGTGCCAGCAGTTTACGGCTGACAGGCCCCGGAACTGAAGCTTTCTTT. Residues: CASSLRLTGPGTEAFF.

The chain is built from TRBV7-2 and TRBJ1-1; no clear D gene. The CDR3 length is 12 residues. V gave up 5 bases and J gave up 3 bases, with 7 bases separating them. In germline, CDR1 is SGHTA, CDR2 FQGNSA. CDR3 protein: CASSTIYTEAFF. The DNA of the CDR3 is TGTGCCAGCAGCACAATTTACACTGAAGCTTTCTTT.

The rearrangement joins TRBV11-2 to TRBJ2-7, with 11 bases that match TRBD2. The CDR3 is 17 residues long. Losses at the gene ends were 3 bases for V and 3 bases for J; bases not matched to a gene: 10. The germline gives CDR1 SGHAT, CDR2 FQNNGV. The CDR3 sequence: CASSLRPGGTSGYEQYF. The DNA of the CDR3 is TGTGCCAGCAGCTTGAGGCCCGGGGGGACTAGCGGCTACGAGCAGTACTTC.

This clonotype was recorded a few times. The rearrangement joins TRBV19 to TRBJ1-2; D is undetermined. The CDR3 spans 12 residues. V lost 6 bases to trimming and J lost 8 bases, with 13 bases between them. Germline values: CDR1 LNHDA, CDR2 SQIVND (reference sequence). CDR3 amino acids: CASSSSGMGYTF. The CDR3 nucleotides are TGTGCCAGTAGCTCCAGCGGTATGGGCTACACCTTC.

The table lists this clonotype with a few counts. At one end, the junction sequence differs from germline, possibly due to a read error. The chain recombines TRBV10-3 with TRBJ2-5, with 9 bases fitting TRBD1. The CDR3 is 15 amino acids. Germline loops: CDR1 ENHRY, CDR2 SYGVKD. The CDR3 protein is CASSEGYRGHETQYF. In DNA form, the CDR3 reads TGTGCCAGCAGTGAAGGCTACAGGGGGCATGAGACCCAGTACTTC.

The rearrangement links TRBV7-9 to TRBJ2-5, with D perhaps TRBD2 (5 bases). V lost 6 bases, J lost 1 base, and 24 bases lay in between. This CDR3 has 18 residues. Germline V CDR1 and CDR2: SEHNR, FQNEAQ (reference sequence). The CDR3 reads CASRYGDVGGWGQETQYF. The CDR3, as DNA: TGTGCCAGCAGGTACGGCGATGTTGGAGGATGGGGCCAAGAGACCCAGTACTTC.

A note on this clonotype: The conserved phenylalanine or tryptophan normally closing the CDR3 is absent here, so this likely arose from a read error. The CDR3 reads CSVSGTGGNSPLHL. The DNA for the CDR3 is TGCAGCGTTTCAGGGACAGGGGGGAATTCACCCCTCCACCTT. The rearrangement joins TRBV29-1 to TRBJ1-6; 11 nucleotides align to TRBD1. V trimming: 5 bases; J trimming: 7 bases; junction bases outside the gene matches: 4. Germline CDR1 reads SQVTM; CDR2 reads ANQGSEA. The CDR3 covers 14 residues.

The V gene is TRBV19, the J gene TRBJ1-2; tentative D call: TRBD1 (6 bases). The germline V gene has CDR1 LNHDA and CDR2 SQIVND (reference sequence). V was trimmed by 11 bases and J by 3 bases, leaving 19 bases between them. This CDR3 has 14 amino acids. As DNA, the CDR3 is TGTGCCGGCGAGGTGACAGGTGCCGACTATGGCTACACCTTC. This codes for CAGEVTGADYGYTF.

This clonotype was counted a few times. This chain connects TRBV5-6 to TRBJ1-1; D might be TRBD1 (5 bases). Trimming took 5 bases from V and 0 from J, leaving 14 bases between them. There are 15 residues in the CDR3. Germline CDR1 and CDR2: SGHDT and YYEEEE. CDR3 sequence reads: CASSQRDLVNTEAFF. In DNA, the CDR3 is TGTGCCAGCAGTCAGAGGGACCTAGTGAACACTGAAGCTTTCTTT.

The chain is built from TRBV9 and TRBJ1-5; D unresolved. The CDR3 loop spans 13 amino acids. V shed 6 bases and J shed 3 bases, with 10 bases lying between them. Germline assignment: CDR1 SGDLS and CDR2 YYNGEE. The CDR3 DNA follows: TGTGCCAGCAACGTTGGGATCAATCAGCCCCAGCATTTT. Amino acids: CASNVGINQPQHF.

Only a few counts were recorded for this clonotype. The chain has TRBV19 and TRBJ2-7, with TRBD2 matching 8 bases. The ends lost 3 bases at V and 4 bases at J; junction bases unmatched: 5. The CDR3 covers 14 residues. Looked up from germline, CDR1 is LNHDA and CDR2 is SQIVND (reference sequence). The CDR3 bases are TGTGCCAGTAGTATCCGGGAGGGCCTGTACGAGCAGTACTTC. Amino acids: CASSIREGLYEQYF.

The chain recombines TRBV7-9 with TRBJ2-5; 8 bases map to TRBD1. This CDR3 has 15 amino acids. V shed 5 bases and J 2 bases; nucleotides not matched to a gene: 7. Germline CDR1 reads SEHNR; CDR2 reads FQNEAQ (reference sequence). CDR3 sequence reads: CASSRGQEPQETQYF. Written as DNA, the CDR3 is TGTGCCAGCAGCCGGGGACAGGAACCACAAGAGACCCAGTACTTC. The full variable domain, completed using reference TRBV7-9 and TRBJ2-5, is DTGVSQNPRHKITKRGQNVTFRCDPISEHNRLYWYRQTLGQGPEFLTYFQNEAQLEKSRLLSDRFSAERPKGSFSTLEIQRTEQGDSAMYLCASSRGQEPQETQYFGPGTRLLVL.

This clonotype was picked up many times. The J gene is TRBJ2-7, the V gene TRBV7-3, with TRBD2 matching 7 bases. Germline-derived CDR1 and CDR2 are SGHTA and FQGTGA. This CDR3 comprises 14 residues. V was pared by 3 bases and J by 4 bases, with 6 bases of the junction left unmatched. The CDR3 nucleotides are TGTGCCAGCAGCTTTAGTGCGGGGGTTTACGAGCAGTACTTC. Amino acid sequence: CASSFSAGVYEQYF.

This clonotype turned up a few times. A junction boundary mismatches the germline segment, possibly from a read error. The chain recombines TRBV6-6 with TRBJ1-6; TRBD1 aligns across 7 bases. This CDR3 spans 14 amino acids. Germline CDR1 reads MNHNY; CDR2 reads SVGAGI (reference sequence). As DNA, the CDR3 is TGTGCCATCAGTGAGGGACAGTATAATTCACCCCTCCACTTT. It translates to CAISEGQYNSPLHF.

This clonotype was recorded a few times. The chain has TRBV19 and TRBJ1-1, with 7 nucleotides matching TRBD1. The CDR3 is made up of 12 amino acids. The V segment lost 9 bases and the J segment 2 bases; nucleotides outside the gene matches: 3. Germline lookup yields CDR1 LNHDA and CDR2 SQIVND (reference sequence). CDR3 amino acids: CASWDSNTEAFF. The CDR3 DNA follows: TGTGCCAGCTGGGACAGCAACACTGAAGCTTTCTTT.

This chain joins TRBV2 and TRBJ2-7; D is ambiguous. The CDR3 totals 13 residues. The V end was cut by 5 bases, the J end by 5 bases, with 13 bases between. CDR1 is SNHLY and CDR2 is FYNNEI in the germline V gene. The CDR3 sequence: CASSFAVFDEQYF. The CDR3 DNA is TGTGCCAGCAGTTTCGCAGTATTCGACGAGCAGTACTTC.